This TCR beta chain was sequenced during a study of T cell changes during pregnancy in multiple sclerosis. TCRdb's table, derived via immunoSEQ multiplex PCR, lists solely in-frame clones and lacks some. In the table there are about 38,000 clones, more than 70% of which are singletons. The CDR3 totals 16 residues. Between the trimmed V and J ends, which lost 1 base and 9 bases, there was a span of 19 bases. Per germline, CDR1 SEHNR and CDR2 FQNEAQ (reference sequence). Sample: CD8+ T cells from peripheral blood mononuclear cells, taken in the third trimester of pregnancy. The sequence was collected from a female donor with multiple sclerosis, enrolled in a pregnancy study. This rearrangement joins TRBV7-9 to TRBJ1-3, with D perhaps matching TRBD1 (5 bases). CDR3 sequence: CASSLGGFTIGGTIYF. In DNA, the CDR3 is TGTGCCAGCAGCTTAGGGGGATTCACCATCGGGGGCACCATATATTTT.